One T cell receptor (beta chain) is described in this entry. The record originates from a study of T cell changes during pregnancy in multiple sclerosis. The data were produced by immunoSEQ multiplex PCR, yet TCRdb's version contains in-frame clones alone and is incomplete. The table includes roughly 55,000 clones, about 90% detected once. The starting material was CD4+ T cells from peripheral blood mononuclear cells, obtained after pregnancy. This clonotype originated in a female donor in good health, enrolled as a control in a pregnancy study.

In nucleotides, the CDR3 is TGCGCCAGCAGCTACTCAGGGGGCGGCTTCTCCTACGAGCAGTACTTC. Its translation: CASSYSGGGFSYEQYF. The V gene is TRBV5-1, the J gene TRBJ2-7, with TRBD1 matching over 8 bases. With 3 bases clipped from V and 0 bases from J, the junction kept 8 bases outside the gene matches. Per the germline V gene, CDR1 is SGHRS and CDR2 is YFSETQ. The CDR3 runs 16 residues.